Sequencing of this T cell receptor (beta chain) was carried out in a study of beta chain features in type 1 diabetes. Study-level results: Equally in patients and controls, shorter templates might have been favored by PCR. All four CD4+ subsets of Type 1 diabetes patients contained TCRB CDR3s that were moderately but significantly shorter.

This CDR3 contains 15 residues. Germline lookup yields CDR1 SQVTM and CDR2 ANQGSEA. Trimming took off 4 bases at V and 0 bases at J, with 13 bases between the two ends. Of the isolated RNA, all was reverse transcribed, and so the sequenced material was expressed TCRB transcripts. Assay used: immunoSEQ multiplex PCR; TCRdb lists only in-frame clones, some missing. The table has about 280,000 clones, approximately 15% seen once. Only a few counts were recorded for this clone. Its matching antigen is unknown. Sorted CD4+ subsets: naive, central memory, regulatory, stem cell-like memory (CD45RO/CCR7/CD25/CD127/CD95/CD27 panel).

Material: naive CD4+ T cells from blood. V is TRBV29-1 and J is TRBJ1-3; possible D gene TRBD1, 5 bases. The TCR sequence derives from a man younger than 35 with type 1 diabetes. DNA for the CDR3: TGCAGCGTTGGGCACAGGCTGGGCTCTGGAAACACCATATATTTT. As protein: CSVGHRLGSGNTIYF.